This entry is about one T cell receptor beta chain. Some clones are missing from TCRdb's copy, which holds only in-frame ones; the method was immunoSEQ multiplex PCR. Of 97,000 or so clones in the sample, approximately 78% were seen once. Trimming cost V 2 bases and J 2 bases, with 13 bases left between them. The CDR3 loop spans 15 amino acids. Germline V gene lookup returns CDR1 SGHRS and CDR2 YFSETQ. The data derive from a study of cytotoxic CD8 clonotypes in ibrutinib-treated CLL. The sequence came from a human donor with chronic lymphocytic leukemia. V is TRBV5-1 and J is TRBJ1-2, with D perhaps TRBD1 (5 bases). This specimen consisted of PBMCs, obtained after 12 months of ibrutinib treatment. DNA of the CDR3: TGCGCCAGCAGCTTAAGTTGGGGGTCAAACTATGGCTACACCTTC. Protein sequence: CASSLSWGSNYGYTF. The variable domain in full, with the rest retrieved from reference TRBV5-1 and TRBJ1-2, is KAGVTQTPRYLIKTRGQQVTLSCSPISGHRSVSWYQQTPGQGLQFLFEYFSETQRNKGNFPGRFSGRQFSNSRSEMNVSTLELGDSALYLCASSLSWGSNYGYTFGSGTRLTVV.